Listed below are T cell receptor beta chains from one sample, sequenced in a study of blood T cell repertoires in COVID-19. Sequencing was performed with immunoSEQ multiplex PCR; in TCRdb, only in-frame clones are kept and a portion is missing. The sample lists over 85,000 clones, roughly 85% occurring once. The sequenced sample consisted of peripheral blood. The origin of the receptors is a human donor in a cohort sampled during active COVID-19. CDR3s include the opening cysteine and the closing phenylalanine or tryptophan. The order of the fields is clone size, V gene, J gene, CDR3 protein. Expanded clones get a size class; other rows say once, few or many, or leave the size out.

abundance: .; v_gene: TRBV7-9; j_gene: TRBJ1-5; CDR3aa: CASSWGGSNQPQHF
abundance: .; v_gene: TRBV6-5; j_gene: TRBJ1-2; CDR3aa: CASSGGSENYGYTF
abundance: .; v_gene: TRBV24-1; j_gene: TRBJ2-3; CDR3aa: CARSFTDTQYF
abundance: .; v_gene: TRBV30; j_gene: TRBJ2-1; CDR3aa: CAWSVFYEQFF
abundance: few; v_gene: TRBV6-5; j_gene: TRBJ1-1; CDR3aa: CASFPGQYGTEAFF
abundance: .; v_gene: TRBV7-9; j_gene: TRBJ1-2; CDR3aa: CASSLATPGYTF
abundance: few; v_gene: TRBV28; j_gene: TRBJ2-7; CDR3aa: CASSLLGGESSYEQYF
abundance: .; v_gene: TRBV19; j_gene: TRBJ2-3; CDR3aa: CASSAAGVAGTDTQYF
abundance: .; v_gene: TRBV11-3; j_gene: TRBJ2-1; CDR3aa: CASSLDFQGSSYNEQFF
abundance: .; v_gene: TRBV5-4; j_gene: TRBJ2-2; CDR3aa: CASSSSGWNTGELFF
abundance: .; v_gene: TRBV9; j_gene: TRBJ2-2; CDR3aa: CASSVVPNQQGNGELFF
abundance: .; v_gene: TRBV5-1; j_gene: TRBJ2-1; CDR3aa: CASSLSSGGAYNEQFF
abundance: .; v_gene: TRBV10-3; j_gene: TRBJ2-3; CDR3aa: CAISVLKEDTQYF
abundance: .; v_gene: TRBV30; j_gene: TRBJ1-6; CDR3aa: CAWKITGTNSPLHF
abundance: .; v_gene: TRBV9; j_gene: TRBJ1-2; CDR3aa: CASSVSVLPNYGYTF
abundance: .; v_gene: TRBV7-2; j_gene: TRBJ2-1; CDR3aa: CASSSRVAGDLGNEQFF
abundance: .; v_gene: TRBV7-2; j_gene: TRBJ1-3; CDR3aa: CASSTGLSGNTIYF
abundance: .; v_gene: TRBV7-2; j_gene: TRBJ2-7; CDR3aa: CASSSSGRGYEQYF
abundance: once; v_gene: TRBV5-4; j_gene: TRBJ2-5; CDR3aa: CASSSPRGGLETQYF